This T cell receptor beta chain derives from a study of regulatory T cells. Study-level results: Skewed V and J usage and few unique V-J pairs marked patient repertoires, most in Tregs. Hydrophobic residues at CDR3 positions 6 and 7 were enriched in conventional CD4+ T cells of CD3G-deficient patients.

A couple of CD3G-deficient patients had more severe autoimmunity; all had some. On this clone: Its antigen is not identified.

Amplification used 52 TRBV primers and 13 TRBJ primers. Method: immunoSEQ multiplex PCR; TCRdb's copy keeps in-frame clones and lacks some. Of approximately 31,000 clones listed, over 85% are singletons. This CDR3 has 17 amino acids. The germline gives CDR1 KGHSH, CDR2 LQKENI. V was pared by 3 bases and J by 0 bases, with 3 bases of the junction left unmatched. The sample was conventional CD4+ T cells sorted from blood. The chain couples TRBV18 to TRBJ2-6; 9 nucleotides agree with TRBD1. The origin of this receptor is a child under 10 years old with CD3G deficiency. CDR3 DNA: TGTGCCAGCTCACCGGGACAGGGTGGCTCTGGGGCCAACGTCCTGACTTTC. It encodes CASSPGQGGSGANVLTF.